This record looks at one TCR beta chain sequence and its context. What it recognizes is unknown. The entry originates in a study of T cell responses to AZD1222 COVID-19 vaccine. V was trimmed by 4 bases and J by 3 bases, leaving 8 bases between them. Germline CDR1 SGHDT, CDR2 YYEEEE. The CDR3 consists of 14 residues. Using immunoSEQ multiplex PCR, the repertoire was profiled, and TCRdb retains in-frame clones only, with some absent. The sample yields about 140,000 clones, more than 80% seen once. Study-wide points: Donors were chiefly white British, with a greater number of females, and clonal diversity was perhaps underestimated. Only a handful of AZD1222 recipients were seropositive at baseline.

The chain has TRBV5-6 and TRBJ2-6; weak D call: TRBD2 (5 bases). The sequences come from peripheral blood, collected 28 days after the second dose of the MenACWY control vaccine. The receptor was isolated from an adult who received the MenACWY meningococcal vaccine as a control. The chain's CDR3 is CASSRGGGANVLTF. The CDR3 DNA reads TGTGCCAGCAGCCGGGGTGGTGGGGCCAACGTCCTGACTTTC.